Each of the 16 T cell receptor beta chains below was sequenced from the same sample in a study of blood T cells in healthy people across ages. PCR was performed a second time for roughly 7 to 12 cycles using a sample-barcoded 5' primer and a J-beta primer mix. TCRdb independently ran MiXCR on the 5' RACE reads; one entry per CDR3 protein. The table records over 600,000 distinct CDR3 sequences, approximately 40% of them present only once. Input material: blood. Every receptor here comes from an elderly man in good health.

This rearrangement joins TRBV25-1 to TRBJ2-5; D is uncertain. CDR3 size: 15 residues. The ends were cut back, 4 bases at V and 0 bases at J, with 12 bases in the middle. Germline CDR1 reads MGHDK; CDR2 reads SYGVNS. The chain's CDR3 is CASSGPSPYQETQYF. As DNA, the CDR3 is TGTGCCAGCAGTGGACCGTCGCCGTACCAAGAGACCCAGTACTTC. Full variable domain (outside the CDR3, taken from reference TRBV25-1 and TRBJ2-5): EADIYQTPRYLVIGTGKKITLECSQTMGHDKMYWYQQDPGMELHLIHYSYGVNSTEKGDLSSESTVSRIRTEHFPLTLESARPSHTSQYLCASSGPSPYQETQYFGPGTRLLVL.

The chain links TRBV2 to TRBJ1-6; no clear D. Germline values: CDR1 SNHLY, CDR2 FYNNEI. The CDR3 is made up of 13 amino acids. The V end was cut by 8 bases, the J end by 7 bases, with 12 bases between. The CDR3 coding sequence is TGTGCCAGCGCAACAGAAGCGAATTCACCCCTCCACTTT. Translation gives CASATEANSPLHF.

V gene TRBV4-1 combines with J gene TRBJ2-3, with 7 bases matching TRBD1. After removal of 6 bases from V and 3 bases from J, the junction contained 9 bases not matched to a gene. The CDR3 is made up of 15 amino acids. Germline CDR1 and CDR2: MGHRA and YSYEKL. For the CDR3, the DNA is TGCGCCAGCAGGCAGCTAGGGGGCATGACAGATACGCAGTATTTT. It is translated as CASRQLGGMTDTQYF.

In this sample, this clonotype turned up a few times. The chain couples TRBV6-5 to TRBJ1-1; weak D call: TRBD1 (5 bases). Trimming removed 4 bases from V and 3 bases from J, with 15 bases in between. The length of the CDR3 is 15 residues. Germline V gene lookup returns CDR1 MNHEY and CDR2 SVGAGI. Here the CDR3 reads CASSFRGQGDTEAFF. The CDR3 DNA sequence: TGTGCCAGCAGTTTCCGGGGCCAAGGAGACACTGAAGCTTTCTTT.

There are a few counts of this clonotype. V is TRBV27 and J is TRBJ2-7, with 11 nucleotides matching TRBD1. V dropped 8 bases and J dropped 4; count of bases not matched to a gene: 10. Germline V gene lookup returns CDR1 MNHEY and CDR2 SMNVEV (reference sequence). The CDR3 covers 15 residues. The CDR3 is CASGFSGQGVYEQYF. In DNA, the CDR3 is TGTGCCAGCGGCTTCTCGGGACAGGGGGTTTACGAGCAGTACTTC.

This clonotype was seen only once. One end of the junction varies from germline; a read error may be responsible. The CDR3 here is CSARLWTSGAGNGQFF. CDR3 in DNA: TGCAGTGCTAGACTCTGGACTAGCGGAGCCGGGAATGGGCAGTTCTTC. This sequence joins TRBV20-1 and TRBJ2-1; 10 positions match TRBD2. In germline, CDR1 is DFQATT, CDR2 SNEGSKA (reference sequence). This CDR3 has 16 residues.

The J gene is TRBJ2-5, the V gene TRBV7-9, with unresolved D. Judging by the DNA end, TRBJ2-7 fits better; the J call may be wrong. CDR3 size: 15 residues. CDR1 is SEHNR, CDR2 FQNEAQ, per germline (reference sequence). CDR3 bases: TGTGCCAGCAGCTTATCAGCAGTCGGGTCCTACGAGCAGTACTTC. Protein sequence: CASSLSAVGSYEQYF.

This clonotype was detected only a few times. The chain couples TRBV4-3 to TRBJ1-2; 9 positions match TRBD1. V gave up 2 bases and J gave up 3 bases; unmatched junction bases: 4. This CDR3 spans 15 amino acids. The V gene's germline CDR1 is LGHNA and CDR2 YSLEER. In DNA, the CDR3 is TGCGCCAGCAGCCAACGACAGGGGGGGGACTATGGCTACACCTTC. As protein: CASSQRQGGDYGYTF.

A remark on this clonotype: Possible read error: a much larger clone is one base away. This chain links TRBV7-9 with TRBJ2-4, with 10 bases aligning to TRBD1. The CDR3 sequence is 15 residues long. V lost 7 bases to trimming and J lost 13 bases; unmatched junction nucleotides: 16. Germline loops: CDR1 SEHNR, CDR2 FQNEAQ (reference sequence). CDR3 in DNA: TGTGCCAGCAACATTTTGGGACAGGGGTCCTACAAGCAGTACTTC. This gives the protein CASNILGQGSYKQYF.

This clonotype was observed a handful of times. The CDR3 DNA reads as TGCAGTGCTACTGGGTCGTTCGCCAATGAGCAGTTCTTC. Translating gives CSATGSFANEQFF. The chain is built from TRBV20-1 and TRBJ2-1; the D is unclear. Germline V gives CDR1 DFQATT, CDR2 SNEGSKA (reference sequence). V was trimmed by 4 bases and J by 6 bases, leaving 13 bases between them. This CDR3 has 13 amino acids.

This clonotype was found a few times. The chain links TRBV27 to TRBJ2-3; 8 nucleotides line up with TRBD2. V shed 0 bases and J 2 bases; nucleotides not matched to a gene: 4. The CDR3 extends over 16 amino acids. Germline V CDR1 and CDR2: MNHEY, SMNVEV (reference sequence). CDR3 protein: CASSLSQGLATDTQYF. In nucleotides, the CDR3 is TGTGCCAGCAGTTTATCCCAAGGACTAGCCACAGATACGCAGTATTTT.

The table lists this clonotype with a few counts. The chain recombines TRBV29-1 with TRBJ2-3; 8 nucleotides agree with TRBD2. Looked up from germline, CDR1 is SQVTM and CDR2 is ANQGSEA. This CDR3 contains 17 residues. J gave up 2 bases and V 0 bases, and 10 bases lay outside the gene matches. CDR3 nucleotide sequence: TGCAGCGTTGAAGATCAAAGGGGTAGCGGGGCCACAGATACGCAGTATTTT. Its protein product is CSVEDQRGSGATDTQYF.

The chain recombines TRBV12-3 or TRBV12-4 with TRBJ2-7; TRBD2 matches 9 bases. The end of the DNA is better explained by TRBJ2-5, so the J call may be wrong. The CDR3 runs to 17 residues. CDR3 coding DNA: TGTGCCAGCAGTTTCGGGCGGGGGGGAACCTCCCAAGAGACCCAGTACTTC. It yields the protein CASSFGRGGTSQETQYF.

The sample holds a few counts of this clonotype. The J gene is TRBJ1-2, the V gene TRBV30, with 8 bases that match TRBD1. The germline CDR1 and CDR2 sequences are GTSNPN and SVGIG (reference sequence). The ends lost 3 bases at V and 6 bases at J; junction bases unmatched: 6. The CDR3 has 13 residues. The CDR3 protein is CAWSYRGEDGYTF. The CDR3 coding sequence is TGTGCCTGGAGCTACAGGGGGGAGGATGGCTACACCTTC.

The chain links TRBV2 to TRBJ2-1; D remains ambiguous. The CDR3 loop spans 13 amino acids. Deletions cut 2 bases from V and 3 bases from J, with 5 bases between. Germline CDR1 reads SNHLY; CDR2 reads FYNNEI. CDR3 nucleotide sequence: TGTGCCAGCAGTGAAACCGACTACAATGAGCAGTTCTTC. Its translation is CASSETDYNEQFF.

This clonotype was counted only a few times. V usage is TRBV29-1 and J usage is TRBJ1-2, with D possibly being TRBD1 (5 bases). Germline lookup yields CDR1 SQVTM and CDR2 ANQGSEA. Trimming pared 1 base from V and 5 bases from J, leaving 14 bases between. The CDR3 is 14 residues long. The CDR3 spells CSVEGRTKGYGYTF. CDR3 DNA: TGCAGCGTTGAAGGTCGGACCAAGGGGTATGGCTACACCTTC.